This note documents a single T cell receptor beta chain sequence. Its antigen is not known. This may be a read error: a much more frequent sequence differs by one nucleotide. This entry is derived from a study of T cells after yellow fever vaccination. Study as a whole: Any fraction with a low cell number was prepared using SMART-Seq v4 Ultra Low Input. Study conclusions and caveats: Abundant bulk-population clonotypes could contaminate the FACS-sorted repertoires. It was a small share of clonotypes that appeared in both CD4 and CD8 compartments.

Making TCR cDNA involved 5'RACE template switching, which added UMIs and a universal primer site. TCRdb recomputed calls from the 5' RACE reads with MiXCR, one row per CDR3 protein. The profile shows 250,000 to 400,000 distinct CDR3 sequences, 3.5% to 4.5% of them singletons. The CDR3 length is 12 residues. CDR1 and CDR2 (germline): MNHEY, SMNVEV (reference sequence). The sequence was collected from a man aged 18-30 years who received the YFV17D yellow fever vaccine. The sample in question was PBMCs, obtained 15 days after the yellow fever booster vaccination. The chain carries TRBV27 and TRBJ2-4, with D perhaps matching TRBD1 (6 bases). CDR3 nucleotide sequence: TGTGCCAACAGTTCCCAGGGGAACATTCAGTACTTC. As protein: CANSSQGNIQYF.